This passage covers 10 T cell receptor beta chains from one sample sequenced in a study of T cell changes during pregnancy in multiple sclerosis. The repertoire was sequenced with immunoSEQ multiplex PCR; TCRdb's copy has only in-frame clones and lacks some. This table holds about 70,000 clones, just over 90% found once. Sequencing was performed on peripheral blood, taken in the second trimester of pregnancy. Receptor source: a female donor in good health, enrolled as a control in a pregnancy study.

The chain carries TRBV11-2 and TRBJ1-1; D possibly corresponds to TRBD1 (6 bases). Germline V gives CDR1 SGHAT, CDR2 FQNNGV. Trimming pared 8 bases from V and 6 bases from J, leaving 13 bases between. The CDR3 runs 12 residues. CDR3 region: CASSGRGAEAFF. The CDR3 DNA sequence: TGTGCCAGCTCCGGCAGGGGCGCTGAAGCTTTCTTT.

The CDR3 sequence: CASSQDEGWGSYGYTF. CDR3 in DNA: TGCGCCAGCAGCCAAGATGAGGGCTGGGGATCCTATGGCTACACCTTC. This chain uses TRBV4-1 with TRBJ1-2; D is unclear. This CDR3 contains 16 residues. Trimming stripped 0 bases from V and 4 bases from J, with 15 bases between. Germline-derived CDR1 and CDR2 are MGHRA and YSYEKL.

The chain is built from TRBV25-1 and TRBJ2-7, with 9 positions matching TRBD1. The CDR3 totals 14 residues. V lost 3 bases and J lost 3; bases outside the gene matches: 3. From germline, CDR1 is MGHDK and CDR2 SYGVNS. This CDR3 reads CASSEGTGRYEQYF. DNA for the CDR3: TGTGCCAGCAGTGAGGGGACAGGGCGCTACGAGCAGTACTTC.

The chain links TRBV27 to TRBJ1-2; a weak D match, TRBD1 (5 bases). V was pared by 5 bases and J by 3 bases, with 10 bases between. The CDR3 has 13 residues. From germline, CDR1 is MNHEY and CDR2 SMNVEV (reference sequence). CDR3 residues: CASSETGDYGYTF. In DNA, the CDR3 is TGTGCCAGCAGTGAGACGGGGGACTATGGCTACACCTTC.

The chain carries TRBV5-1 and TRBJ1-2; D may be TRBD1 (5 bases). Trimming removed 2 bases from V and 4 bases from J, with 9 bases in between. Per the germline V gene, CDR1 is SGHRS and CDR2 is YFSETQ. This CDR3 contains 13 residues. The CDR3: CASSFDSRYGYTF. DNA of the CDR3: TGCGCCAGCAGCTTCGACAGTCGCTATGGCTACACCTTC. The full variable domain, rest sourced from reference TRBV5-1 and TRBJ1-2, is KAGVTQTPRYLIKTRGQQVTLSCSPISGHRSVSWYQQTPGQGLQFLFEYFSETQRNKGNFPGRFSGRQFSNSRSEMNVSTLELGDSALYLCASSFDSRYGYTFGSGTRLTVV.

This sequence joins TRBV19 and TRBJ2-5, with D unclear. The ends were cut back, 10 bases at V and 0 bases at J, with 15 bases in the middle. The CDR3 loop spans 14 amino acids. Germline loops: CDR1 LNHDA, CDR2 SQIVND (reference sequence). The CDR3 spells CATPSLQNQETQYF. In DNA form, the CDR3 reads TGTGCCACCCCCTCCTTACAAAACCAAGAGACCCAGTACTTC.

The V and J genes are TRBV4-3 and TRBJ1-1; no clear D gene. Trimming took 2 bases from V and 0 from J, leaving 10 bases between them. The germline gives CDR1 LGHNA, CDR2 YSLEER. This CDR3 comprises 15 residues. CDR3 nucleotides: TGCGCCAGCAGCCAATCCGTAACAATGAACACTGAAGCTTTCTTT. Translating gives CASSQSVTMNTEAFF.

V is TRBV6-1 and J is TRBJ1-6, with D perhaps TRBD1 (6 bases). This CDR3 contains 15 residues. Germline CDR1 MNHNS, CDR2 SASEGT. V lost 2 bases and J 7 bases, leaving 12 bases between the germline ends. Written as DNA, the CDR3 is TGTGCCAGCAGTGAAACCGGGACAATGAATTCACCCCTCCACTTT. Its translation: CASSETGTMNSPLHF.

The V and J genes are TRBV19 and TRBJ1-2; the match to TRBD1 covers 7 bases. There are 18 residues in the CDR3. Looked up from germline, CDR1 is LNHDA and CDR2 is SQIVND (reference sequence). The V and J ends lost 2 bases and 0 bases, in that order; junction bases with no gene match: 12. In DNA form, the CDR3 reads TGTGCCAGTAGTATACTACAGGGGATTGGAGCCTCTAACTATGGCTACACCTTC. As protein: CASSILQGIGASNYGYTF.

This clone is a singleton in its sample. This chain connects TRBV14 to TRBJ2-1; TRBD2 matches at 13 bases. CDR1 SGHDN and CDR2 FVKESK come from the germline V gene. The CDR3 contains 15 residues. V lost 5 bases, J lost 10 bases, and 8 bases stayed unmatched. The CDR3 spells CASSSLAGGPWEQFF. For the CDR3, the DNA is TGTGCCAGCAGCTCACTAGCGGGGGGGCCTTGGGAGCAGTTCTTC.